This T cell receptor (beta chain) was found in a study of cytomegalovirus exposure and HLA in healthy donors. Findings and limits, study-wide: According to the study, 160 or so TCR beta chains were cytomegalovirus-associated. Presence/absence analyses treated sequencing depth as roughly uniform across donors. Immune exposure data for these donors was limited to CMV serostatus.

PCR primers comprised 60 Vbeta and 13 Jbeta primers. The data were produced by immunoSEQ multiplex PCR, yet TCRdb's version contains in-frame clones alone and is incomplete. The sample has around 150,000 clones; around 80% are singletons. In the case of this clone: Its target is not known.

J lost 5 bases, V lost 3 bases, and 9 bases had no gene match. The V gene's germline CDR1 is MGHDK and CDR2 SYGVNS. The CDR3 spans 15 residues. This chain uses TRBV25-1 with TRBJ2-5; TRBD1 matches at 7 bases. This sequence was found in a young man in good health. The sequenced sample consisted of PBMCs. The CDR3 DNA reads as TGTGCCAGCAGTGAGGGGACAGCGGTCATGGAGACCCAGTACTTC. This gives the protein CASSEGTAVMETQYF. Full variable domain (rest looked up from reference TRBV25-1 and TRBJ2-5): EADIYQTPRYLVIGTGKKITLECSQTMGHDKMYWYQQDPGMELHLIHYSYGVNSTEKGDLSSESTVSRIRTEHFPLTLESARPSHTSQYLCASSEGTAVMETQYFGPGTRLLVL.